A selection of T cell receptor beta chains follows, all from one sample in a study of blood T cell repertoires in COVID-19. TCRdb keeps only in-frame clones here, not all; method: immunoSEQ multiplex PCR. The sample lists about 240,000 clones; around 83% were seen once. Sequenced input: peripheral blood. The source of these receptors is a man aged 25-40 years who had recovered from COVID-19. The CDR3 runs from the conserved cysteine through the conserved F or W. Each record gives: V gene, D gene, clone size, J gene, CDR3 DNA, CDR3 protein. A D gene is named only where the DNA matches it firmly. Rows may omit the clone size; those that give it use once, few, many or a size class.

>TRBV5-1|.|.|TRBJ2-2
TGCGCCAGCAGCTTGGTGTGGTGGCAGGGGAAGGTCGGGGAGCTGTTTTTT
CASSLVWWQGKVGELFF
>TRBV7-2|TRBD1|.|TRBJ1-1
TGTGCCAGCAGCCCGCTGACAGGGTTCACTGAAGCTTTCTTT
CASSPLTGFTEAFF
>TRBV27|.|.|TRBJ2-6
TGTGCCAGCAGTTTATTCGAGTCCGGGGCCAACGTCCTGACTTTC
CASSLFESGANVLTF
>TRBV4-1|.|.|TRBJ1-1
TGCGCCAGCAGCCAAGACCGACCGCTAGGAGCTTTCTTT
CASSQDRPLGAFF
>TRBV24-1|.|.|TRBJ1-2
TGTGCCACCAGCATCGCAGGGGCTAACTATGGCTACACCTTC
CATSIAGANYGYTF
>TRBV3-1/TRBV3-2|.|.|TRBJ2-1
TGTGCCAGCAGCCTGGACTCCAGTGAGCAGTTCTTC
CASSLDSSEQFF
>TRBV6-4|TRBD1|.|TRBJ2-2
TGTGCCAGCAGTGACTCGAAGGGGACAGGGAACACCGGGGAGCTGTTTTTT
CASSDSKGTGNTGELFF
>TRBV19|.|.|TRBJ1-5
TGTGCCAGTAGTATACTAGCCAATTCGAATCAGCCCCAGCATTTT
CASSILANSNQPQHF
>TRBV28|.|.|TRBJ1-1
TGTGCCAGCAGTTTGTTGGGGACACTGAACACTGAAGCTTTCTTT
CASSLLGTLNTEAFF
>TRBV9|.|.|TRBJ2-5
TGTGCCAGCGGGGGGGAGACCCAGTACTTC
CASGGETQYF
>TRBV3-1/TRBV3-2|TRBD1|few|TRBJ1-4
TGTGCCAGCAGCCCAGATGGACAGGGGGACGAAAAACTGTTTTTT
CASSPDGQGDEKLFF
>TRBV2|TRBD2|few|TRBJ2-1
TGTGCCAGCAGTGAGTCGCGGGGGAGCTCCTACAATGAGCAGTTCTTC
CASSESRGSSYNEQFF
>TRBV4-1|TRBD2|.|TRBJ2-1
TGCGCCAGCAGCCAAGAAAGACTAGCAAATGAGCAGTTCTTC
CASSQERLANEQFF
>TRBV2|.|.|TRBJ2-2
TGTGCCAGGAAGGACAGCGGCTCCGGGGAGCTGTTTTTT
CARKDSGSGELFF
>TRBV11-2|.|.|TRBJ2-2
TGTGCCAGCAGCTTGCCAGGCAGAACCGGGGAGCTGTTTTTT
CASSLPGRTGELFF
>TRBV2|.|few|TRBJ1-5
TGTGCCAGCAGGTGGGCGGGGCGAAGTCAGCCCCAGCATTTT
CASRWAGRSQPQHF
>TRBV7-2|.|once|TRBJ1-5
TGTGCCAGCAGCTTATCGGGCTTTGGGAGTCAGCCCCAGCATTTT
CASSLSGFGSQPQHF
>TRBV18|.|once|TRBJ1-2
TGTGCCAGCTCCCCGGGGGAGCCTAACTATGGCTACACCTTC
CASSPGEPNYGYTF
>TRBV12-3/TRBV12-4|.|.|TRBJ2-5
TGTGCCAGCAGTTCAATAGCCGTAGAGACCCAGTACTTC
CASSSIAVETQYF
>TRBV12-5|.|.|TRBJ1-6
TGTGCTAGTGGTTTGGAAACAGGGACTAATTCACCCCTCCACTTT
CASGLETGTNSPLHF
>TRBV5-6|TRBD2|.|TRBJ2-1
TGTGCCAGCAGCTGGATCTCAAGCGGGGGGTACAATGAGCAGTTCTTC
CASSWISSGGYNEQFF
>TRBV9|.|few|TRBJ1-2
TGTGCCAGCAGCGAAGGACAGCTCTATGGCTACACCTTC
CASSEGQLYGYTF
>TRBV15|TRBD1|.|TRBJ2-5
TGTGCCACCAGCACCTGGGACAGTAAAGAGACCCAGTACTTC
CATSTWDSKETQYF
>TRBV6-1|.|.|TRBJ1-3
TGTGCCAGCAGTGAAGAGGCGGGGGCGGGAAACACCATATATTTT
CASSEEAGAGNTIYF
>TRBV4-1|TRBD1|.|TRBJ2-7
TGCGCCAGCAGCCAAGTTTGGGGACAGGGGGTCTCCGAGCAGTACTTC
CASSQVWGQGVSEQYF
>TRBV13|TRBD1|.|TRBJ1-4
TGTGCCAGCAGTTCAGGGGGCGAGGTTGAAAAACTGTTTTTT
CASSSGGEVEKLFF
>TRBV18|TRBD1|.|TRBJ1-5
TGTGCCAGCTCCTACAGGGGTGATCAGCCCCAGCATTTT
CASSYRGDQPQHF
>TRBV28|TRBD2|few|TRBJ2-4
TGTGCCAGCAGTCCTCCTCCGAGCGGGGGGCTAAACATTCAGTACTTC
CASSPPPSGGLNIQYF
>TRBV7-7|TRBD2|.|TRBJ2-5
TGTGCCAGCAGCTTCGGGGGGGCAGGGCAAGAGACCCAGTACTTC
CASSFGGAGQETQYF
>TRBV18|.|.|TRBJ1-4
TGTGCCAGCTCCCCTCCGGGACATTTGGGTGAAAAACTGTTTTTT
CASSPPGHLGEKLFF
>TRBV7-8|.|.|TRBJ1-5
TGTGCCAGCAGCTTAGAATACAGCCGGCCCCAGCATTTT
CASSLEYSRPQHF
>TRBV5-1|.|.|TRBJ1-3
TGCGCCAGCAGCTTACAACCCACCTCTGGAAACACCATATATTTT
CASSLQPTSGNTIYF
>TRBV6-5|.|few|TRBJ1-5
TGTGCCACCTCCCGGGTGCAGCCCCAGCATTTT
CATSRVQPQHF
>TRBV28|.|.|TRBJ2-4
TGTGCCAGCAGTTTCGGGGTAGCCAAAAACATTCAGTACTTC
CASSFGVAKNIQYF
>TRBV7-9|TRBD1|.|TRBJ2-2
TGTGCCAGCAGCTCCTTACAAGGGACAGGTATAACCGGGGAGCTGTTTTTT
CASSSLQGTGITGELFF
>TRBV7-9|TRBD1|.|TRBJ1-4
TGTGCCAGCAGCTTATTCCTAGGACAGGGCAAGGAAAAACTGTTTTTT
CASSLFLGQGKEKLFF
>TRBV5-1|.|once|TRBJ2-1
TGCGCCAGCAGCGGACGGGATTTGTCTTTCGGGTACAATGAGCAGTTCTTC
CASSGRDLSFGYNEQFF
>TRBV11-1|TRBD2|.|TRBJ2-1
TGTGCCAGCAGCTTTAGCGGGGGGGACTACAATGAGCAGTTCTTC
CASSFSGGDYNEQFF
>TRBV11-2|.|.|TRBJ2-7
TGTGCCAGCAGCCCCACCCTAGAGCAGTACTTC
CASSPTLEQYF
>TRBV6-5|TRBD1|.|TRBJ1-6
TGTGCCAGCACCGGAGGGACAGGGGGCATTTCCTCCCTCCACTTT
CASTGGTGGISSLHF
>TRBV25-1|.|few|TRBJ1-2
TGTGCCAGCAGCTTTGGGCCGAATAGCTACACCTTC
CASSFGPNSYTF
>TRBV28|.|.|TRBJ2-4
TGTGCCAGCAGCCCCATGCTAGAAGCCAAAAACATTCAGTACTTC
CASSPMLEAKNIQYF
>TRBV7-2|TRBD1|once|TRBJ2-3
TGTGCCAGCAGCTCGGGGGGACAGGGGAATCGAGATACGCAGTATTTT
CASSSGGQGNRDTQYF
>TRBV7-2|.|.|TRBJ2-3
TGTGCCAGCAGCCCCTTTGGGTTTCGGGGCACAGATACGCAGTATTTT
CASSPFGFRGTDTQYF
>TRBV9|TRBD2|.|TRBJ2-1
TGTGCCAGCAGCCCCGGGGGGGCCGGGGGGGTTAATGAGCAGTTCTTC
CASSPGGAGGVNEQFF
>TRBV7-3|TRBD2|.|TRBJ2-2
TGTGCCAGCAGCTTATTCGTCGGGGAGGGCACCGGGGAGCTGTTTTTT
CASSLFVGEGTGELFF
>TRBV6-5|TRBD1|.|TRBJ1-1
TGTGCCAGCAGTTTCTCCCGGACAGGGGCTTCTGCAGAAGCTTTCTTT
CASSFSRTGASAEAFF
>TRBV10-3|TRBD1|.|TRBJ1-1
TGTGCCAGCGATCAGGGGGCGGGCACTGAAGCTTTCTTT
CASDQGAGTEAFF
>TRBV6-5|.|.|TRBJ2-2
TGTGCCAGCAGTTTCAGGGTAACAGGGGAGCTGTTTTTT
CASSFRVTGELFF
>TRBV19|TRBD1|.|TRBJ1-2
TGTGCCAGTAGTCTTTCGCTCGGGACAGGGATTTATGGCTACACCTTC
CASSLSLGTGIYGYTF
>TRBV24-1|.|.|TRBJ1-3
TGTGCCACCAGTGATTTTACAGGGGGAAACACCATATATTTT
CATSDFTGGNTIYF
>TRBV28|TRBD1|.|TRBJ1-2
TGTGCCAGCAGCTCCGAGGGGACAGCCTATGGCTACACCTTC
CASSSEGTAYGYTF
>TRBV24-1|.|.|TRBJ1-5
TGTGCCACCAGTGACGGAGGCAGCGCTCAGCCCCAGCATTTT
CATSDGGSAQPQHF